The 27 T cell receptor beta chains presented below share a single source sample, sequenced in a study of T cell responses to AZD1222 COVID-19 vaccine. Repertoires were generated with immunoSEQ multiplex PCR, while TCRdb's copy carries only in-frame clones and drops some. The sample yields fewer than 150,000 clones, roughly nine tenths seen once. Material: peripheral blood, obtained on day 0 of AZD1222 vaccination. All receptors derive from an adult in good health.

This chain links TRBV10-2 with TRBJ2-2, with 11 bases fitting TRBD1. V lost 3 bases and J lost 7; bases outside the gene matches: 4. The CDR3 runs 15 residues. Germline CDR1 is WSHSY and CDR2 is SAAADI. Here the CDR3 DNA reads TGCGCCAGCAGTGAACCGGGACAGGGGGTCGGGGAGCTGTTTTTT. Its translation: CASSEPGQGVGELFF.

The chain joins TRBV4-1 to TRBJ2-1, with 7 positions matching TRBD2. CDR3 length: 17 amino acids. The trim removed 1 base at V and 2 bases at J, leaving 8 bases unmatched. CDR1 is MGHRA, CDR2 YSYEKL, per germline. Here the CDR3 DNA reads TGCGCCAGCAGCCAAGTGAAAGCGGGGCTCGCCTACAATGAGCAGTTCTTC. This codes for CASSQVKAGLAYNEQFF.

The chain employs TRBV4-2 and TRBJ1-5; no definite D call. Trimming shortened V by 0 bases and J by 4 bases, and 10 bases separated the two germline ends. This CDR3 region has 15 residues. Per the germline V gene, CDR1 is LGHNA and CDR2 is YNFKEQ. The CDR3 nucleotides read TGTGCCAGCAGCCAAGAGGAGACACAGAATCAGCCCCAGCATTTT. This translates into CASSQEETQNQPQHF.

The chain carries TRBV2 and TRBJ1-2; D is possibly TRBD1 (5 bases). From germline, CDR1 is SNHLY and CDR2 FYNNEI. The CDR3 has 14 amino acids. V shed 7 bases and J shed 1 base, with 13 bases lying between them. This CDR3 is CASKGTGVNYGYTF. DNA of the CDR3: TGTGCCAGCAAAGGAACAGGCGTTAACTATGGCTACACCTTC. Filled out from reference TRBV2 and TRBJ1-2, the complete variable domain reads EPEVTQTPSHQVTQMGQEVILRCVPISNHLYFYWYRQILGQKVEFLVSFYNNEISEKSEIFDDQFSVERPDGSNFTLKIRSTKLEDSAMYFCASKGTGVNYGYTFGSGTRLTVV.

The chain combines TRBV25-1 with TRBJ1-3; TRBD1 agrees at 8 bases. CDR1 is MGHDK, CDR2 SYGVNS, per germline. CDR3 length: 15 residues. V trimming: 6 bases; J trimming: 0 bases; junction bases outside the gene matches: 4. This CDR3 is CASRDDRGSGNTIYF. The CDR3 bases are TGTGCCAGCAGGGACGACAGGGGCTCTGGAAACACCATATATTTT.

The genes are TRBV15 and TRBJ2-7; no definite D call. Germline CDR1 is LNHNV and CDR2 is YYDKDF (reference sequence). The CDR3 is made up of 15 amino acids. Trimming took 0 bases from V and 2 from J, leaving 11 bases between them. This CDR3 is CATSRDRQFTYEQYF. CDR3 coding DNA: TGTGCCACCAGCAGAGATCGGCAGTTTACCTACGAGCAGTACTTC.

The chain has TRBV30 and TRBJ2-7; tentatively, D is TRBD2 (6 bases). The CDR3 length is 15 residues. Germline CDR1 reads GTSNPN; CDR2 reads SVGIG (reference sequence). V was trimmed by 2 bases and J by 3 bases, leaving 17 bases between them. The CDR3 coding sequence is TGTGCCTGGAGTCCCGGCGGGGCTGGGGACTACGAGCAGTACTTC. Residues: CAWSPGGAGDYEQYF. The full variable domain, with the rest looked up from reference TRBV30 and TRBJ2-7, is SQTIHQWPATLVQPVGSPLSLECTVEGTSNPNLYWYRQAAGRGLQLLFYSVGIGQISSEVPQNLSASRPQDRQFILSSKKLLLSDSGFYLCAWSPGGAGDYEQYFGPGTRLTVT.

This clone has just a few counts. Other DNA sequences in this specimen translate into the identical CDR3. This chain connects TRBV27 to TRBJ1-1; D call uncertain. Germline lookup yields CDR1 MNHEY and CDR2 SMNVEV (reference sequence). The CDR3 loop spans 11 amino acids. Trimming shortened V by 6 bases and J by 1 base, and 3 bases separated the two germline ends. The CDR3 sequence: CASRKNTEAFF. DNA of the CDR3: TGTGCCAGCAGGAAGAACACTGAAGCTTTCTTT.

This clone was detected a few times. This chain joins TRBV27 and TRBJ1-1; weak D call: TRBD1 (5 bases). The CDR3 extends over 17 amino acids. Germline CDR1 is MNHEY and CDR2 is SMNVEV (reference sequence). Deletions cut 5 bases from V and 0 bases from J, with 19 bases between. The CDR3 nucleotides are TGTGCCAGCAGTCTTCGGGGTTTGGGGGGGTTGAACACTGAAGCTTTCTTT. This codes for CASSLRGLGGLNTEAFF.

J is TRBJ2-2 and V is TRBV5-1; unclear D gene. The CDR3 extends over 16 amino acids. Germline V CDR1 and CDR2: SGHRS, YFSETQ. Trimming shortened V by 0 bases and J by 0 bases, and 9 bases separated the two germline ends. CDR3 protein: CASSLASRANTGELFF. For the CDR3, the DNA is TGCGCCAGCAGCTTGGCGTCACGAGCGAACACCGGGGAGCTGTTTTTT. Full variable domain (outside the CDR3, taken from reference TRBV5-1 and TRBJ2-2): KAGVTQTPRYLIKTRGQQVTLSCSPISGHRSVSWYQQTPGQGLQFLFEYFSETQRNKGNFPGRFSGRQFSNSRSEMNVSTLELGDSALYLCASSLASRANTGELFFGEGSRLTVL.

This rearrangement joins TRBV6-4 to TRBJ1-2, with D hard to call. Trimming shortened V by 6 bases and J by 4 bases, and 6 bases separated the two germline ends. The CDR3 totals 11 residues. CDR1 is MRHNA, CDR2 SNTAGT, per germline. CDR3: CASRGSYGYTF. The CDR3 DNA sequence: TGTGCCAGCAGGGGGTCCTATGGCTACACCTTC.

CDR3 in amino acids: CASSQGLVYEQYF. The CDR3 DNA is TGTGCCAGCAGCCAGGGACTAGTCTACGAGCAGTACTTC. The V and J genes are TRBV5-8 and TRBJ2-7; TRBD2 aligns across 8 bases. CDR1 is SGHTS and CDR2 is YDEGEE in the germline V gene. CDR3 length: 13 residues. J was trimmed by 3 bases and V by 4 bases; bases with no gene match: 3.

The CDR3 nucleotides are TGTGCCAGCAGCGCCGAACAGGGGGCCTATGGCTACACCTTC. It specifies CASSAEQGAYGYTF. This chain joins TRBV9 and TRBJ1-2; 9 bases are a match to TRBD1. Germline trimming cut 3 bases from V and 4 bases from J; bases unmatched to any gene: 4. The CDR3 runs to 14 residues. Germline values: CDR1 SGDLS, CDR2 YYNGEE.

This chain joins TRBV5-6 and TRBJ1-4, with D perhaps TRBD1 (5 bases). Trimming removed 2 bases from V and 1 base from J, with 15 bases in between. From germline, CDR1 is SGHDT and CDR2 YYEEEE. The CDR3 length is 17 residues. The CDR3 sequence is CASSLFRGTGTNEKLFF. The CDR3 DNA sequence: TGTGCCAGCAGCTTATTCCGAGGGACGGGAACTAATGAAAAACTGTTTTTT. Using reference TRBV5-6 and TRBJ1-4 for the parts outside the CDR3, the full variable domain is DAGVTQSPTHLIKTRGQQVTLRCSPKSGHDTVSWYQQALGQGPQFIFQYYEEEERQRGNFPDRFSGHQFPNYSSELNVNALLLGDSALYLCASSLFRGTGTNEKLFFGSGTQLSVL.

This clone was seen more than once but under ten times. The chain employs TRBV19 and TRBJ2-7; no clear D gene. Trimming pared 1 base from V and 0 bases from J, leaving 7 bases between. This CDR3 spans 14 amino acids. Germline CDR1 is LNHDA and CDR2 is SQIVND (reference sequence). This chain's CDR3 is CASSIGQNSYEQYF. The DNA for the CDR3 is TGTGCCAGTAGTATAGGGCAGAACTCCTACGAGCAGTACTTC.

The chain carries TRBV3-1 (or the pseudogene TRBV3-2) and TRBJ1-6, with D unclear. Deletions cut 4 bases from V and 10 bases from J, with 14 bases between. This CDR3 has 14 residues. Germline V CDR1 and CDR2: LGHDT, YNNKEL (reference sequence). CDR3 protein: CASSRDLRGSPLHF. The DNA of the CDR3 is TGTGCCAGCAGCCGCGATTTACGGGGATCACCCCTCCACTTT.

V gene TRBV19 combines with J gene TRBJ1-1, with a possible D match to TRBD1 (5 bases). CDR3 size: 14 residues. Germline V gene data show CDR1 as LNHDA and CDR2 as SQIVND (reference sequence). V lost 1 base, J lost 1 base, and 7 bases lay in between. The CDR3: CASSIATGNTEAFF. The CDR3 DNA reads TGTGCCAGTAGTATAGCTACAGGGAACACTGAAGCTTTCTTT.

The rearrangement uses TRBV6-1 and TRBJ1-1; 7 nucleotides agree with TRBD1. There are 14 residues in the CDR3. J lost 3 bases, V lost 3 bases, and 4 bases had no gene match. Germline CDR1 MNHNS, CDR2 SASEGT. In DNA, the CDR3 is TGTGCCAGCAGTGAGCTTGACAGGGACACTGAAGCTTTCTTT. Protein sequence: CASSELDRDTEAFF.

The V call is TRBV30, the J call TRBJ1-5; possibly TRBD1 for D (5 bases). From germline, CDR1 is GTSNPN and CDR2 SVGIG (reference sequence). The CDR3 length is 14 residues. The ends were cut back, 0 bases at V and 7 bases at J, with 13 bases in the middle. CDR3 residues: CAWSVSGTGQPQHF. CDR3 DNA sequence: TGTGCCTGGAGTGTATCCGGGACCGGCCAGCCCCAGCATTTT.

The gene calls are TRBV9 and TRBJ2-3; D call uncertain. The V and J ends lost 0 bases and 7 bases respectively, with 6 bases between them. The length of the CDR3 is 12 residues. Germline lookup yields CDR1 SGDLS and CDR2 YYNGEE. CDR3 sequence reads: CASSVEPHTQYF. Written as DNA, the CDR3 is TGTGCCAGCAGCGTAGAGCCGCATACGCAGTATTTT.

This clone is a singleton in its sample. V gene TRBV24-1 combines with J gene TRBJ2-3, with 10 nucleotides matching TRBD1. Trimming took 6 bases from V and 1 from J; bases not matched to a gene: 15. The CDR3 runs to 19 residues. Germline V lookup: CDR1 KGHDR, CDR2 SFDVKD. CDR3 nucleotide sequence: TGTGCCACCAGTAAGGGGGGACAGGGGAATCGAAGGGGCACAGATACGCAGTATTTT. Translating it yields CATSKGGQGNRRGTDTQYF.

The V call is TRBV19, the J call TRBJ2-7; D is perhaps TRBD2 (6 bases). Germline V lookup: CDR1 LNHDA, CDR2 SQIVND (reference sequence). CDR3 length equals 13 residues. The V and J ends lost 7 bases and 5 bases respectively, with 15 bases between them. CDR3 region: CASTGTRGNEQYF. The CDR3 DNA is TGTGCCAGTACCGGAACGCGGGGAAACGAGCAGTACTTC. Complete variable domain (other parts from reference TRBV19 and TRBJ2-7): DGGITQSPKYLFRKEGQNVTLSCEQNLNHDAMYWYRQDPGQGLRLIYYSQIVNDFQKGDIAEGYSVSREKKESFPLTVTSAQKNPTAFYLCASTGTRGNEQYFGPGTRLTVT.

The rearrangement joins TRBV5-5 to TRBJ2-3; possible D gene TRBD2, 5 bases. The CDR3 sequence is 15 residues long. The V end was cut by 4 bases, the J end by 3 bases, with 15 bases between. Per the germline V gene, CDR1 is SGHKS and CDR2 is YYEKEE (reference sequence). The CDR3 nucleotides are TGTGCCAGCAGCCATAGCGAGGATTTGACAGATACGCAGTATTTT. Amino acids: CASSHSEDLTDTQYF.

The V call is TRBV28, the J call TRBJ1-6; D remains ambiguous. The CDR3 runs to 18 residues. The germline V gene encodes CDR1 MDHEN and CDR2 SYDVKM. Trimming removed 5 bases from V and 0 bases from J, with 17 bases in between. CDR3 bases: TGTGCCAGCAGTCTTTACAGCGATGTTAGCTCCTATAATTCACCCCTCCACTTT. Its translation: CASSLYSDVSSYNSPLHF.

CDR3 residues: CASSLDTGELFF. For the CDR3, the DNA is TGTGCCAGCAGTCTGGACACCGGGGAGCTGTTTTTT. This chain links TRBV2 with TRBJ2-2; D is unclear. The length of the CDR3 is 12 residues. Between the trimmed V and J ends, which lost 5 bases and 3 bases, there was a span of 4 bases. Looked up from germline, CDR1 is SNHLY and CDR2 is FYNNEI.

CDR3 DNA sequence: TGTGCCTGGAGTCGTGGGGGAACTAATGAAAAACTGTTTTTT. Its translation is CAWSRGGTNEKLFF. The chain uses TRBV30 and TRBJ1-4; maybe TRBD1 (5 bases). The V gene's germline CDR1 is GTSNPN and CDR2 SVGIG (reference sequence). The V end was cut by 2 bases, the J end by 1 base, with 8 bases between. The CDR3 loop spans 14 amino acids.

The chain combines TRBV5-5 with TRBJ1-2, with D tentatively TRBD1 (6 bases). CDR1 and CDR2 from the germline V gene are SGHKS and YYEKEE (reference sequence). Trimming removed 1 base at V and 4 bases at J, with 11 bases between. The CDR3 consists of 14 residues. The CDR3 region is CASSLIGGTYGYTF. CDR3 bases: TGTGCCAGCAGCTTGATAGGGGGTACCTATGGCTACACCTTC.